This T cell receptor (beta chain) emerged from a study of brain T cells in children with intractable seizures. Indicated time point: blood from clinic visit 5 months post-surgery; TSC patient then seizure free. Patients received at least one anti-epileptic drug before surgery. Notes on the study in general: Only CDR3 sequence similarity suggested viral specificity, without known HCMV serostatus. Clones missing pre-surgery may reflect undersampling of that blood sample.

This CDR3 is 11 amino acids long. Germline CDR1 reads MDHEN; CDR2 reads SYDVKM. V was pared by 2 bases and J by 8 bases, with 6 bases between. With regard to this clone: No antigen is known for it.

Assay: immunoSEQ multiplex PCR; the TCRdb copy retains only in-frame clones and omits some. The data hold 340,000 or so clones, with 93% observed a single time. This receptor was identified in a boy younger than two with tuberous sclerosis and intractable seizures. The sample consisted of peripheral blood, taken roughly 5 months after surgery. The chain uses TRBV28 and TRBJ2-5; D call uncertain. DNA for the CDR3: TGTGCCAGCAGTTTAGGCGAAACCCAGTACTTC. This gives the protein CASSLGETQYF.